This T cell receptor beta chain came from a study of OX40 agonist ivuxolimab in advanced cancers. The study's findings and limits: Among T cells, CD8+ cells averaged more expanded clones than CD4+ cells.

Profiling relied on immunoSEQ multiplex PCR, and the TCRdb table lists in-frame clones only, not all of them. The sample holds about 22,000 clones, 85% to 90% seen once. This CDR3 is 16 amino acids long. V lost 4 bases and J lost 4; bases outside the gene matches: 12. Per the germline V gene, CDR1 is MNHEY and CDR2 is SVGAGI. About this clone: Its antigen is unknown.

The chain employs TRBV6-5 and TRBJ2-5; TRBD1 aligns across 7 bases. Here the sequenced sample was CD4+ or CD8+ T cells sorted from blood, taken in a trial of the OX40 agonist ivuxolimab. The receptor's source is an adult with an advanced solid tumor such as melanoma, head and neck, liver or kidney cancer. As DNA, the CDR3 is TGTGCCAGCAGTTCCCCGGGGCAGGGGGAAGGAGAGACCCAGTACTTC. Amino acid sequence: CASSSPGQGEGETQYF.